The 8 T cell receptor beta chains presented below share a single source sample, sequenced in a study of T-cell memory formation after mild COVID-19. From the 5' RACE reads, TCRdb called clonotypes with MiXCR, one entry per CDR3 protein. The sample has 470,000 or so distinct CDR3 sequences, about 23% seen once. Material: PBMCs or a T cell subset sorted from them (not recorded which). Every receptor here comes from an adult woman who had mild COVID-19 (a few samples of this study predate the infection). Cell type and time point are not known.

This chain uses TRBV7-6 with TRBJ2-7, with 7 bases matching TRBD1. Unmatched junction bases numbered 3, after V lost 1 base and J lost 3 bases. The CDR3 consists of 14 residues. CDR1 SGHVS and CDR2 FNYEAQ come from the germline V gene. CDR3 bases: TGTGCCAGCAGCTTAGAGGGGGCACTCTACGAGCAGTACTTC. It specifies CASSLEGALYEQYF.

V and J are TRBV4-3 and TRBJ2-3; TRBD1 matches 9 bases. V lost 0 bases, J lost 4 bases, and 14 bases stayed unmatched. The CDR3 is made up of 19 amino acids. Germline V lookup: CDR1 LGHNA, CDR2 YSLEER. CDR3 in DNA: TGCGCCAGCAGCCAAGATCGGGACAGGGCTATCGAGATTCCAGATACGCAGTATTTT. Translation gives CASSQDRDRAIEIPDTQYF.

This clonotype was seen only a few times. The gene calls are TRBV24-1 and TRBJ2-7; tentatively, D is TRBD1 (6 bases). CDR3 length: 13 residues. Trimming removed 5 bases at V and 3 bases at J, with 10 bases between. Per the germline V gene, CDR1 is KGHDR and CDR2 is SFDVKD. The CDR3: CATSGRQDYEQYF. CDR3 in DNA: TGTGCCACCAGTGGCCGACAGGACTACGAGCAGTACTTC.

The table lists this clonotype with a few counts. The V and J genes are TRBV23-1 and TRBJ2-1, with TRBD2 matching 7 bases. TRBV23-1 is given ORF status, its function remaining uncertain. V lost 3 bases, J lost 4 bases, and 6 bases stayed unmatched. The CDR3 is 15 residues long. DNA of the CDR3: TGCGCCAGCAGTCATCAAGGACTAGAGTACAATGAGCAGTTCTTC. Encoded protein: CASSHQGLEYNEQFF.

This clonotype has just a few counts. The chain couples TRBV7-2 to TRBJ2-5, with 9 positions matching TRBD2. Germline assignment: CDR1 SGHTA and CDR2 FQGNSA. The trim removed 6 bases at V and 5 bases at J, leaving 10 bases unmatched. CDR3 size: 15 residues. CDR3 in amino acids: CASSYLAGPRETQYF. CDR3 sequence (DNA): TGTGCCAGCAGTTACCTAGCGGGACCCAGGGAGACCCAGTACTTC.

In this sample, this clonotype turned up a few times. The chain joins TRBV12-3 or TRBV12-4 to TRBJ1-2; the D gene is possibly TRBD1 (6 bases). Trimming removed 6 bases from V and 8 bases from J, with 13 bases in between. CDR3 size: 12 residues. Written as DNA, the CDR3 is TGTGCCAGCAGGGACAGTTTGAGAGGCTACACCTTC. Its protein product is CASRDSLRGYTF.

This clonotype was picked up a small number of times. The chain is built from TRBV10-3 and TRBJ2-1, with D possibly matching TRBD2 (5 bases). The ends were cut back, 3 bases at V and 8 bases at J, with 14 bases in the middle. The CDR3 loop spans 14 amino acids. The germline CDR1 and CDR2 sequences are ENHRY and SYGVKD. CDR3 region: CAISDVRVSDEQFF. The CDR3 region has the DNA TGTGCCATCAGTGACGTGAGGGTGTCCGATGAGCAGTTCTTC.

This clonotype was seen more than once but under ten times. CDR3 loop: CASSLALGEQFF. CDR3 DNA: TGTGCCAGCAGCTTGGCCCTAGGTGAGCAGTTCTTC. The chain joins TRBV5-4 to TRBJ2-1; no clear D. Per the germline V gene, CDR1 is SGHNT and CDR2 is YYREEE (reference sequence). The CDR3 loop spans 12 amino acids. V was shortened by 0 bases and J by 9 bases, with 7 bases between the two germline ends.